This TCR beta chain stems from a study of blood T cell repertoires in COVID-19. The wider study: Acute and convalescent COVID-19 specimens originated in the United States, Italy and Spain.

Seattle cases were enrolled at active infection and followed longitudinally. The CDR3 has 14 residues. V lost 3 bases to trimming and J lost 4 bases; unmatched junction nucleotides: 4. Germline assignment: CDR1 SGHVS and CDR2 FQNEAQ. Some clones are missing from TCRdb's copy, which holds only in-frame ones; the method was immunoSEQ multiplex PCR. The table includes around 260,000 clones, 91% detected once. This sequence was found in a woman aged 25 to 39 with COVID-19, enrolled during active disease. The chain is built from TRBV7-8 and TRBJ2-7, with TRBD2 matching 9 bases. Sequences were obtained from peripheral blood. The CDR3 loop reads CASSLREGQYEQYF. The CDR3 nucleotides are TGTGCCAGCAGCTTGCGGGAGGGCCAGTACGAGCAGTACTTC. Drawing the rest from reference TRBV7-8 and TRBJ2-7, the complete variable domain is GAGVSQSPRYKVAKRGQDVALRCDPISGHVSLFWYQQALGQGPEFLTYFQNEAQLDKSGLPSDRFFAERPEGSVSTLKIQRTQQEDSAVYLCASSLREGQYEQYFGPGTRLTVT.